This entry concerns a single T cell receptor beta chain. Its cognate antigen is unknown. This entry is derived from a study of blood T cells in healthy people across ages. Next came a second PCR, run for about 7 to 12 cycles, which used a sample-barcoded 5' primer along with a J-beta primer mix. The template-switch adaptor, which had 12 random nucleotides, put a tag on each cDNA molecule. No fewer than 3 million CDR3-containing paired-end reads came from each sample. TCRdb ran MiXCR on the 5' RACE reads and lists one entry per CDR3 protein. The sample contains about 1.5 million distinct CDR3 sequences, around 42% of which appear only once. General observations from the study: The long-lived group displayed more naive CD4+ cells, plus higher diversity, than the aged donors did.

Germline assignment: CDR1 SGHTA and CDR2 FQGTGA. The CDR3 sequence is 15 residues long. The V end was cut by 6 bases, the J end by 5 bases, with 19 bases between. Per-sample PBMC isolation yielded at least 7 million cells. Sequenced sample: blood. The chain combines TRBV7-3 with TRBJ2-5; TRBD2 is a possible D gene (7 bases). The TCR sequence derives from a woman younger than 30 in good health. This CDR3 reads CASSLGAGALETQYF. Written as DNA, the CDR3 is TGTGCCAGCAGTCTGGGGGCGGGGGCTTTGGAGACCCAGTACTTC.